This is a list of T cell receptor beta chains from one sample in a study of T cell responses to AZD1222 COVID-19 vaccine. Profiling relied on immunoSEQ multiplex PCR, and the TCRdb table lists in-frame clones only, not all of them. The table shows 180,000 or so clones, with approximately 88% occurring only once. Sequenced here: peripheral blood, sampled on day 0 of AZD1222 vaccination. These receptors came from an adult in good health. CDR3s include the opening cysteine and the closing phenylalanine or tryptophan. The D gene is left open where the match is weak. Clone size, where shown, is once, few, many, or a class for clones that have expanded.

cdr3_aa: CASSATGQSNEKLFF
cdr3_nt: TGTGCCAGCTCAGCAACGGGACAGAGTAATGAAAAACTGTTTTTT
clone_size: NA
d_call: TRBD1
j_call: TRBJ1-4
v_call: TRBV18

cdr3_aa: CASSLVKGARNEQFF
cdr3_nt: TGTGCCAGCAGCTTGGTTAAGGGGGCTCGCAATGAGCAGTTCTTC
clone_size: once
d_call: TRBD1
j_call: TRBJ2-1
v_call: TRBV5-8

cdr3_aa: CASLSPLHF
cdr3_nt: TGTGCCAGCCTTTCTCCCCTCCACTTT
clone_size: NA
d_call: NA
j_call: TRBJ1-6
v_call: TRBV11-2

cdr3_aa: CASSYSGGFSGNTIYF
cdr3_nt: TGTGCCAGCAGTTACTCAGGTGGCTTCTCTGGAAACACCATATATTTT
clone_size: NA
d_call: NA
j_call: TRBJ1-3
v_call: TRBV6-5

cdr3_aa: CASSERQGSSYNEQFF
cdr3_nt: TGCGCCAGCAGCGAACGACAGGGGAGCTCCTACAATGAGCAGTTCTTC
clone_size: NA
d_call: TRBD1
j_call: TRBJ2-1
v_call: TRBV5-1

cdr3_aa: CAWSGQGNNQPQHF
cdr3_nt: TGTGCCTGGAGTGGACAGGGTAACAATCAGCCCCAGCATTTT
clone_size: NA
d_call: TRBD1
j_call: TRBJ1-5
v_call: TRBV30

cdr3_aa: CASSNLAGNNEQFF
cdr3_nt: TGTGCCAGCAGCAACCTAGCGGGGAACAATGAGCAGTTCTTC
clone_size: NA
d_call: TRBD2
j_call: TRBJ2-1
v_call: TRBV14

cdr3_aa: CASSTDRGRSSPLHF
cdr3_nt: TGTGCCAGTAGTACGGACAGGGGGCGCAGCTCACCCCTCCACTTT
clone_size: NA
d_call: TRBD1
j_call: TRBJ1-6
v_call: TRBV19

cdr3_aa: CASSLEGTGAEAFF
cdr3_nt: TGTGCCAGCAGCTTAGAGGGGACGGGGGCTGAAGCTTTCTTT
clone_size: NA
d_call: NA
j_call: TRBJ1-1
v_call: TRBV5-4

cdr3_aa: CASRGVLNTEAFF
cdr3_nt: TGTGCCAGCAGGGGGGTCTTGAACACTGAAGCTTTCTTT
clone_size: NA
d_call: NA
j_call: TRBJ1-1
v_call: TRBV6-5

cdr3_aa: CASSCSRAGNVAFF
cdr3_nt: TGTGCCAGCAGTTGCTCGAGGGCAGGGAACGTAGCTTTCTTT
clone_size: NA
d_call: NA
j_call: TRBJ1-1
v_call: TRBV6-5

cdr3_aa: CASSPTITVNTEAFF
cdr3_nt: TGTGCCAGCAGCCCGACGATAACAGTGAACACTGAAGCTTTCTTT
clone_size: once
d_call: NA
j_call: TRBJ1-1
v_call: TRBV7-9

cdr3_aa: CASSLETGGFEQYF
cdr3_nt: TGTGCCAGCAGCTTGGAGACAGGGGGCTTTGAGCAGTACTTC
clone_size: once
d_call: TRBD1
j_call: TRBJ2-7
v_call: TRBV5-5

cdr3_aa: CASSVVPNEKLFF
cdr3_nt: TGTGCCAGCAGCGTAGTGCCTAATGAAAAACTGTTTTTT
clone_size: NA
d_call: NA
j_call: TRBJ1-4
v_call: TRBV9

cdr3_aa: CASSAPLLQGMNTEAFF
cdr3_nt: TGTGCCAGCAGTGCACCCCTTCTTCAGGGCATGAACACTGAAGCTTTCTTT
clone_size: NA
d_call: NA
j_call: TRBJ1-1
v_call: TRBV28

cdr3_aa: CASSLDGTLDTGELFF
cdr3_nt: TGTGCCAGCAGCTTAGATGGGACACTCGACACCGGGGAGCTGTTTTTT
clone_size: NA
d_call: NA
j_call: TRBJ2-2
v_call: TRBV7-9

cdr3_aa: CASSTGGGMNNQPQHF
cdr3_nt: TGTGCCAGCAGCACCGGAGGGGGTATGAACAATCAGCCCCAGCATTTT
clone_size: NA
d_call: NA
j_call: TRBJ1-5
v_call: TRBV5-4

cdr3_aa: CASSFIAYGYTF
cdr3_nt: TGTGCCAGCAGTTTTATAGCCTATGGCTACACCTTC
clone_size: NA
d_call: NA
j_call: TRBJ1-2
v_call: TRBV28

cdr3_aa: CASSRQGRGNQPQHF
cdr3_nt: TGTGCCAGCAGTCGACAGGGGAGAGGCAATCAGCCCCAGCATTTT
clone_size: NA
d_call: TRBD1
j_call: TRBJ1-5
v_call: TRBV2

cdr3_aa: CASSSQGVSVLAGVEQFF
cdr3_nt: TGTGCCAGCAGTTCGCAGGGGGTTTCGGTTCTAGCGGGAGTTGAGCAGTTCTTC
clone_size: once
d_call: TRBD2
j_call: TRBJ2-1
v_call: TRBV2

cdr3_aa: CAWSYAGYEQYF
cdr3_nt: TGTGCCTGGAGTTATGCAGGGTACGAGCAGTACTTC
clone_size: NA
d_call: NA
j_call: TRBJ2-7
v_call: TRBV30

cdr3_aa: CASSHRGGTEAFF
cdr3_nt: TGCGCCAGCAGTCACAGGGGAGGGACTGAAGCTTTCTTT
clone_size: NA
d_call: TRBD1
j_call: TRBJ1-1
v_call: TRBV5-1

cdr3_aa: CASSLGLSKYNEQFF
cdr3_nt: TGTGCCAGCAGCCTAGGACTATCAAAATACAATGAGCAGTTCTTC
clone_size: few
d_call: NA
j_call: TRBJ2-1
v_call: TRBV7-2

cdr3_aa: CASSQIITDTQYF
cdr3_nt: TGTGCCAGCAGTCAGATCATTACAGATACGCAGTATTTT
clone_size: NA
d_call: NA
j_call: TRBJ2-3
v_call: TRBV6-1

cdr3_aa: CASSILGTGNEQFF
cdr3_nt: TGTGCCAGTAGTATCCTAGGGACGGGCAATGAGCAGTTCTTC
clone_size: NA
d_call: NA
j_call: TRBJ2-1
v_call: TRBV19

cdr3_aa: CASSFHRSISQSSYEQYF
cdr3_nt: TGTGCCAGCAGCTTCCACAGATCAATTTCACAGAGCTCCTACGAGCAGTACTTC
clone_size: NA
d_call: NA
j_call: TRBJ2-7
v_call: TRBV5-4

cdr3_aa: CASSIAPIGPGSGNTIYF
cdr3_nt: TGTGCCAGTAGTATCGCTCCAATTGGGCCAGGGTCTGGAAACACCATATATTTT
clone_size: NA
d_call: NA
j_call: TRBJ1-3
v_call: TRBV19

cdr3_aa: CASSVTGVNTGELFF
cdr3_nt: TGTGCCAGCAGCGTGACAGGGGTGAATACCGGGGAGCTGTTTTTT
clone_size: NA
d_call: TRBD1
j_call: TRBJ2-2
v_call: TRBV9

cdr3_aa: CASSQQLSWPLHF
cdr3_nt: TGCGCCAGCAGCCAACAACTTAGTTGGCCCCTCCACTTT
clone_size: NA
d_call: NA
j_call: TRBJ1-6
v_call: TRBV4-3

cdr3_aa: CATSHRGQNQPQHF
cdr3_nt: TGTGCCACCAGTCACAGGGGGCAAAATCAGCCCCAGCATTTT
clone_size: NA
d_call: TRBD1
j_call: TRBJ1-5
v_call: TRBV24-1

cdr3_aa: CASSQGLYGTRGDEQYF
cdr3_nt: TGCGCCAGCAGCCAAGGCCTGTACGGCACCCGAGGCGACGAGCAGTACTTC
clone_size: NA
d_call: NA
j_call: TRBJ2-7
v_call: TRBV4-3

cdr3_aa: CASSLLGNTEAFF
cdr3_nt: TGTGCCAGCAGTTTACTGGGGAACACTGAAGCTTTCTTT
clone_size: NA
d_call: NA
j_call: TRBJ1-1
v_call: TRBV28

cdr3_aa: CATSLILGQGAHNEQFF
cdr3_nt: TGTGCCACCAGCCTCATTTTAGGACAGGGGGCCCACAATGAGCAGTTCTTC
clone_size: once
d_call: TRBD1
j_call: TRBJ2-1
v_call: TRBV19

cdr3_aa: CASSVPGPRGPSYDTGELFF
cdr3_nt: TGTGCCAGCAGCGTACCGGGGCCCCGAGGCCCCAGTTATGACACCGGGGAGCTGTTTTTT
clone_size: NA
d_call: NA
j_call: TRBJ2-2
v_call: TRBV9

cdr3_aa: CASSFGTSSPYSNQPQHF
cdr3_nt: TGTGCCAGCAGTTTCGGGACATCCTCCCCTTATAGCAATCAGCCCCAGCATTTT
clone_size: NA
d_call: NA
j_call: TRBJ1-5
v_call: TRBV6-2/TRBV6-3

cdr3_aa: CASSDHRDTRRETQYF
cdr3_nt: TGCGCCAGCAGTGATCACCGGGACACTCGACGGGAGACCCAGTACTTC
clone_size: NA
d_call: NA
j_call: TRBJ2-5
v_call: TRBV10-2

cdr3_aa: CASSLDRVRTGELFF
cdr3_nt: TGTGCCAGCAGCTTGGACAGGGTACGCACCGGGGAGCTGTTTTTT
clone_size: NA
d_call: TRBD1
j_call: TRBJ2-2
v_call: TRBV7-2

cdr3_aa: CASSPVSSDSYEQYF
cdr3_nt: TGTGCCAGCAGCCCCGTGTCTAGCGACTCCTACGAGCAGTACTTC
clone_size: NA
d_call: NA
j_call: TRBJ2-7
v_call: TRBV9

cdr3_aa: CASSLGGPFSYEQYF
cdr3_nt: TGTGCCAGCAGCTTAGGGGGGCCCTTCTCCTACGAGCAGTACTTC
clone_size: NA
d_call: NA
j_call: TRBJ2-7
v_call: TRBV5-4

cdr3_aa: CASSLGRVRSYNEQFF
cdr3_nt: TGCGCCAGCAGCTTGGGCAGGGTAAGGTCCTACAATGAGCAGTTCTTC
clone_size: NA
d_call: NA
j_call: TRBJ2-1
v_call: TRBV5-1

cdr3_aa: CASSRETGYEQYF
cdr3_nt: TGTGCCAGCAGCCGAGAAACAGGCTACGAGCAGTACTTC
clone_size: NA
d_call: NA
j_call: TRBJ2-7
v_call: TRBV11-2

cdr3_aa: CASSKGTSRYNEQFF
cdr3_nt: TGTGCCAGTAGTAAGGGGACTAGCAGATACAATGAGCAGTTCTTC
clone_size: once
d_call: TRBD2
j_call: TRBJ2-1
v_call: TRBV19

cdr3_aa: CASSPAWSARGTEAFF
cdr3_nt: TGTGCCAGCAGTCCCGCCTGGTCGGCGAGGGGAACTGAAGCTTTCTTT
clone_size: NA
d_call: NA
j_call: TRBJ1-1
v_call: TRBV28

cdr3_aa: CASSSTGIGNTIYF
cdr3_nt: TGTGCCAGCAGTTCTACAGGGATCGGAAACACCATATATTTT
clone_size: NA
d_call: NA
j_call: TRBJ1-3
v_call: TRBV11-2

cdr3_aa: CASSDRGSGGEDEQFF
cdr3_nt: TGTGCCAGCAGTGACCGAGGAAGCGGGGGGGAGGATGAGCAGTTCTTC
clone_size: NA
d_call: TRBD2
j_call: TRBJ2-1
v_call: TRBV28